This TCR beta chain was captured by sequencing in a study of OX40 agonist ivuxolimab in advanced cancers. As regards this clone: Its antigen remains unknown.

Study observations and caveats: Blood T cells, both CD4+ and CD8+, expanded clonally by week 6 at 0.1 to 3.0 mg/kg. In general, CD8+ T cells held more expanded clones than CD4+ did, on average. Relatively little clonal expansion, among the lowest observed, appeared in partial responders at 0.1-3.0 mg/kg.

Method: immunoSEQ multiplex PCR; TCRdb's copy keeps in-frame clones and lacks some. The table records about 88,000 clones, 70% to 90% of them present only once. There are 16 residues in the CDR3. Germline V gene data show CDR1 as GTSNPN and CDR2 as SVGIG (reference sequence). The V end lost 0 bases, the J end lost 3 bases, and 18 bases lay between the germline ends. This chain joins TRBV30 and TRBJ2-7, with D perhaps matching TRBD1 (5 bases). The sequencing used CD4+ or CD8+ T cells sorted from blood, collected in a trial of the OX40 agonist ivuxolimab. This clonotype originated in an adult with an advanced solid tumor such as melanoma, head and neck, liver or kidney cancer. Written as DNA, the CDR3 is TGTGCCTGGAGTGTACTTGCAGGGCGTCTTGTCTACGAGCAGTACTTC. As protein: CAWSVLAGRLVYEQYF.